This entry features one T cell receptor beta chain sequence. The antigen remains undetermined. These data are taken from a study of response to subunit inactivated influenza vaccine. TCRdb used MiXCR to reprocess the RT-PCR reads, holding one entry per CDR3 protein. The data hold roughly 630,000 distinct CDR3 sequences, with 12% to 15% observed a single time. Study-wide results and caveats: Each seasonal flu vaccination may recruit only limited new T cells, authors suggested.

The sample here was PBMCs from blood, taken approximately 15 days before vaccination. The sequence derives from a man aged 45-60 years who received an inactivated influenza vaccine.

The CDR3 is CASSPRTLSYEQYF. CDR3 sequence (DNA): TGTGCCAGCAGCCCACGGACTCTTTCCTACGAGCAGTACTTC. V is TRBV11-2 and J is TRBJ2-7; D is possibly TRBD2 (5 bases). There are 14 residues in the CDR3. The V gene lost 5 bases and the J gene lost 1 base, with 12 bases spanning the gap. Germline CDR1 and CDR2: SGHAT and FQNNGV.